Here is one T cell receptor (beta chain) with its context. The ends were cut back, 3 bases at V and 3 bases at J, with 12 bases in the middle. Germline V gene sequence: CDR1 MNHEY, CDR2 SVGAGI. CDR3 size: 15 residues. Using immunoSEQ multiplex PCR, the repertoire was profiled, and TCRdb retains in-frame clones only, with some absent. The top ten clones hold around 5.5% of a sample with about 40,000 clones, 92% of them seen once. This record comes from a study of T cell changes during pregnancy in multiple sclerosis. This chain uses TRBV6-5 with TRBJ1-5; D gene ambiguous. Here the sequenced sample was CD8+ T cells from peripheral blood mononuclear cells, taken in the third trimester of pregnancy. The sequence came from a female donor with multiple sclerosis, enrolled in a pregnancy study. This CDR3 reads CASSYSGSNNQPQHF. CDR3 DNA sequence: TGTGCCAGCAGTTATTCCGGGTCGAACAATCAGCCCCAGCATTTT.